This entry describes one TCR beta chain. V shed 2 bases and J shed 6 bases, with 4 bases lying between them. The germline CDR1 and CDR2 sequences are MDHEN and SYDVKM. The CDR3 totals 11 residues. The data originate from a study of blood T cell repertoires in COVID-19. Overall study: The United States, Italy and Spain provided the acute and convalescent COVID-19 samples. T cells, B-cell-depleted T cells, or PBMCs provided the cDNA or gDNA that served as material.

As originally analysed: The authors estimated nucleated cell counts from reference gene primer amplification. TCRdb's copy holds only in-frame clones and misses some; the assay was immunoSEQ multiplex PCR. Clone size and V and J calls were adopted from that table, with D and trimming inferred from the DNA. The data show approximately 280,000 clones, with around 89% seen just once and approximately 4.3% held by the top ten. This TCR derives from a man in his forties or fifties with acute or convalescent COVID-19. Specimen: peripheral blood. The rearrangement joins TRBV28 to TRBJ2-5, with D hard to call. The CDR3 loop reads CASSLVKTQYF. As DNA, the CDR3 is TGTGCCAGCAGTTTAGTAAAGACCCAGTACTTC. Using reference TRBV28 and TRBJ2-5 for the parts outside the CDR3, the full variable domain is DVKVTQSSRYLVKRTGEKVFLECVQDMDHENMFWYRQDPGLGLRLIYFSYDVKMKEKGDIPEGYSVSREKKERFSLILESASTNQTSMYLCASSLVKTQYFGPGTRLLVL.